This TCR beta chain appears in the sequencing data of a study of cytomegalovirus exposure and HLA in healthy donors. Overall study results and limits: For TCR beta chains, V- and J-gene trimming was later linked to a missense DCLRE1C variant.

Germline V gene sequence: CDR1 LNHDA, CDR2 SQIVND (reference sequence). The J segment lost 10 bases and the V segment lost 1 base, leaving 2 bases of the junction unmatched. The CDR3 sequence is 13 residues long. As for this clone: The antigen remains undetermined.

The PCR had 60 Vbeta and 13 Jbeta primers. The table came from immunoSEQ multiplex PCR; TCRdb's copy has only in-frame clones and leaves some out. Here the sample spans 150,000 to 200,000 clones, about 90% being singletons. This receptor was taken from a girl younger than two in good health and CMV-seronegative. The J gene is TRBJ2-3, the V gene TRBV19, with 10 bases that match TRBD2. The sequenced sample was PBMCs. This chain's CDR3 is CASSIVAGGAQYF. In nucleotides, the CDR3 is TGTGCCAGTAGTATAGTAGCGGGGGGCGCGCAGTATTTT.